This T cell receptor (beta chain) was sequenced in a study of T cells after yellow fever vaccination. As regards this clonotype: The antigen is unknown.

General study findings and limits: A secondary response was less intense yet reached its peak sooner, at day 5 versus 15. Abundant bulk-derived clonotypes could contaminate FACS-sorted repertoires.

TCRdb reprocessed the 5' RACE reads with MiXCR, giving one entry per CDR3 protein. The data hold about 220,000 distinct CDR3 sequences, with 3% to 3.5% observed a single time. CDR1 is DFQATT and CDR2 is SNEGSKA in the germline V gene (reference sequence). The CDR3 loop spans 15 amino acids. Trimming removed 3 bases at V and 0 bases at J, with 12 bases between. The sequence was obtained from a man aged 18 to 30 who received the YFV17D yellow fever vaccine. The sequenced sample was CD4+ T cells sorted from PBMCs, obtained 10 days after the yellow fever booster vaccination. This sequence joins TRBV20-1 and TRBJ2-1, with D possibly being TRBD1 or TRBD2 (5 bases each). The chain's CDR3 is CSARWRGTSYNEQFF. The CDR3 region has the DNA TGCAGTGCTAGGTGGCGAGGGACCTCCTACAATGAGCAGTTCTTC.